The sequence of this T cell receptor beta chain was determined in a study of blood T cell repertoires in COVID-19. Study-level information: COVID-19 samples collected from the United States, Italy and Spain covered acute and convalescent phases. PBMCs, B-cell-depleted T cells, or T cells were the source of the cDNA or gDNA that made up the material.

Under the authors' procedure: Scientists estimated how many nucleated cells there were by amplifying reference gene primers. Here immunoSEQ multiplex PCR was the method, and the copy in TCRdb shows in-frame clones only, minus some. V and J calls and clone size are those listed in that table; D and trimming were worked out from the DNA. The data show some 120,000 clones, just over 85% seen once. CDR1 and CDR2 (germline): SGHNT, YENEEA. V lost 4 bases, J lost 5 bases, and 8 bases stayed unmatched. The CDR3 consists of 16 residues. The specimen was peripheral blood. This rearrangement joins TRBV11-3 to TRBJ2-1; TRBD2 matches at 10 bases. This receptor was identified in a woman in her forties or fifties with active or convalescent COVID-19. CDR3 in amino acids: CASSSRTSGDDNEQFF. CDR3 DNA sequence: TGTGCCAGCAGCTCAAGGACTAGCGGAGATGACAATGAGCAGTTCTTC.